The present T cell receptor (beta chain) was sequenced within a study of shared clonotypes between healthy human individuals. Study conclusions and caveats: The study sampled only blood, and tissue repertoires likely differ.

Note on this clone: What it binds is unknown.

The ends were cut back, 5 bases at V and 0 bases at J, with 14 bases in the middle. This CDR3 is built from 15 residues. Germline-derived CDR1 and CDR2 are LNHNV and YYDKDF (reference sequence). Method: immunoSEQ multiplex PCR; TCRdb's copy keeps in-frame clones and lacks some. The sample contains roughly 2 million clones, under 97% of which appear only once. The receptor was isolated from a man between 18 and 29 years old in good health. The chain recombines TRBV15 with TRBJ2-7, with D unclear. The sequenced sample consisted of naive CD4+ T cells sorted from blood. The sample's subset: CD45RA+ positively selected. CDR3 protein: CATSVSLLSSYEQYF. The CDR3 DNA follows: TGTGCCACCAGCGTTAGTCTCTTGAGCTCCTACGAGCAGTACTTC.